This TCR beta chain was identified in a study of T cell repertoires in cytomegalovirus infection. This CDR3 is built from 14 residues. Germline CDR1 is SSHAT and CDR2 is FNYEAQ (reference sequence). From the reads, TCRdb called clonotypes with MiXCR, one entry per CDR3 protein. The sample shows nearly 550,000 distinct CDR3 sequences, 16% of them seen only once. This clonotype occurred many times. The germline gene is not matched at one end of the junction; a read error may be the cause. The rearrangement links TRBV7-7 to TRBJ2-1, with D unresolved. This TCR was recovered from a human donor in good health (CMV status not recorded). Some clones in this sample may be carry-over from other donors' samples. The specimen sequenced was CD8+ T cells from PBMCs. CDR3 in amino acids: CASSLERDSDEQFF. The DNA of the CDR3 is TGTGCTAGCAGCTTAGAAAGGGATTCCGATGAGCAGTTCTTC. The full variable domain, in which reference TRBV7-7 and TRBJ2-1 provide the parts outside the CDR3, is GAGVSQSPRYKVTKRGQDVTLRCDPISSHATLYWYQQALGQGPEFLTYFNYEAQPDKSGLPSDRFSAERPEGSISTLTIQRTEQRDSAMYRCASSLERDSDEQFFGPGTRLTVL.